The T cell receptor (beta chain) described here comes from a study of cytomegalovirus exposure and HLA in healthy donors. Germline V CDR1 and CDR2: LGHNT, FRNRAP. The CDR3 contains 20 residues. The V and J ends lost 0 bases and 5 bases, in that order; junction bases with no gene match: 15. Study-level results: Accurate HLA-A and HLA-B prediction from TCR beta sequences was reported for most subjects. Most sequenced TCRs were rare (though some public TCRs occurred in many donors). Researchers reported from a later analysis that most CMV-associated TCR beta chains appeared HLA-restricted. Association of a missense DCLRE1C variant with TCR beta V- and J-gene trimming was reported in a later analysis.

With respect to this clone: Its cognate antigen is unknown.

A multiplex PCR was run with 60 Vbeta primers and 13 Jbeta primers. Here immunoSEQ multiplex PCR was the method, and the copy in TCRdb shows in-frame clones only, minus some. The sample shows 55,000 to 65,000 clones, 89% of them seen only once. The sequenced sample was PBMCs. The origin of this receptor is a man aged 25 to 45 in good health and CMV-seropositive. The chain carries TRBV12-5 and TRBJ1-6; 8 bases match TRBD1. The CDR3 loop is CASGLVRNDLDRGNNSPLHF. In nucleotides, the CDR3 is TGTGCTAGTGGTTTGGTTCGAAATGACCTTGACAGGGGAAATAATTCACCCCTCCACTTT.